Listed below are T cell receptor beta chains from one sample, sequenced in a study of cytomegalovirus exposure and HLA in healthy donors. Some clones are missing from TCRdb's copy, which holds only in-frame ones; the method was immunoSEQ multiplex PCR. Of 150,000 to 200,000 clones in the sample, approximately 86% were seen once. The sequencing input was PBMCs. The receptor set was obtained from a woman aged 18-29 years in good health and CMV-seronegative. Each CDR3 is given with its conserved first and last residue. The order of the fields is clone size, J gene, V gene, D gene, CDR3 protein, CDR3 DNA. D genes are given only for firm matches. The size of a clone is reported for some rows only, either as once, few or many, or as a class for expanded clones.

NA	TRBJ2-3	TRBV5-6	TRBD2	CASSGALGLAGGTDTQYF	TGTGCCAGCAGCGGCGCGCTGGGACTAGCGGGGGGCACAGATACGCAGTATTTT
NA	TRBJ1-2	TRBV4-1	NA	CASSQDYQGFDGYTF	TGCGCCAGCAGCCAAGATTACCAGGGTTTCGATGGCTACACCTTC
NA	TRBJ2-1	TRBV5-4	NA	CASSLERNSPNEQFF	TGTGCCAGCAGCTTGGAGCGCAATTCTCCCAATGAGCAGTTCTTC
NA	TRBJ1-2	TRBV29-1	NA	CSVGPLVRVEGYTF	TGCAGCGTTGGTCCTTTGGTCAGGGTAGAGGGCTACACCTTC
NA	TRBJ2-1	TRBV4-1	TRBD2	CASKVAGGPNTYNEQFF	TGCGCCAGCAAGGTAGCGGGAGGGCCGAACACCTACAATGAGCAGTTCTTC
NA	TRBJ2-7	TRBV2	TRBD1	CASSQDRTLYEQYF	TGTGCCAGCAGTCAGGACAGGACTTTGTACGAGCAGTACTTC
once	TRBJ2-4	TRBV6-5	TRBD2	CASSLSGTQGNIQYF	TGTGCCAGCAGTCTTAGCGGGACACAGGGAAACATTCAGTACTTC
NA	TRBJ2-7	TRBV5-1	TRBD1	CASSLGGQGLYEQYF	TGCGCCAGCAGCTTGGGGGGACAGGGCTTATACGAGCAGTACTTC
NA	TRBJ1-1	TRBV5-1	NA	CASSLGQPNTEAFF	TGCGCCAGCAGCTTAGGACAGCCGAACACTGAAGCTTTCTTT
NA	TRBJ1-2	TRBV5-1	TRBD1	CASSLGQGVVGYTF	TGCGCCAGCAGCTTGGGACAGGGAGTGGTTGGCTACACCTTC
NA	TRBJ2-7	TRBV4-1	NA	CASSQVLDEQYF	TGCGCCAGCAGCCAAGTCCTAGACGAGCAGTACTTC
NA	TRBJ2-7	TRBV5-1	TRBD2	CASSLVGGSNSYEQYF	TGCGCCAGCAGCTTGGTGGGCGGGAGCAACTCCTACGAGCAGTACTTC
NA	TRBJ2-1	TRBV4-1	TRBD2	CASSQARLAGGPLQFF	TGCGCCAGCAGCCAAGCCCGACTAGCGGGAGGGCCGTTGCAGTTCTTC
NA	TRBJ1-1	TRBV4-3	TRBD1	CASSPGQGGRAFF	TGCGCCAGCAGCCCAGGACAGGGGGGTCGAGCTTTCTTT
NA	TRBJ2-7	TRBV7-2	NA	CASSSGGGSYEQYF	TGTGCCAGCAGCTCAGGAGGAGGTTCCTACGAGCAGTACTTC
many	TRBJ2-3	TRBV27	TRBD2	CASRGLALLTDTQYF	TGTGCCAGCAGGGGACTAGCTCTACTCACAGATACGCAGTATTTT
once	TRBJ1-3	TRBV6-5	NA	CATTRSSGNTIYF	TGTGCCACCACTCGGAGTTCTGGAAACACCATATATTTT
NA	TRBJ1-5	TRBV28	NA	CASQGINSNQPQHF	TGTGCCAGCCAGGGGATCAATAGCAATCAGCCCCAGCATTTT
once	TRBJ1-1	TRBV27	NA	CASSSIAPGLGEAFF	TGTGCCAGCAGTTCAATAGCCCCGGGACTCGGTGAAGCTTTCTTT
NA	TRBJ1-2	TRBV10-3	NA	CATHVRRDYGYTF	TGTGCCACCCACGTAAGGAGGGACTATGGCTACACCTTC
NA	TRBJ2-7	TRBV1	NA	CTSSPAGGYEQYF	TGCACCAGCAGTCCAGCCGGGGGCTACGAGCAGTACTTC
NA	TRBJ1-1	TRBV29-1	TRBD1	CSVAVRGPRAEAFF	TGCAGCGTTGCAGTGAGGGGGCCCAGAGCTGAAGCTTTCTTT
NA	TRBJ1-1	TRBV27	TRBD1	CASSLSWDSNLNTEAFF	TGTGCCAGCAGTTTAAGTTGGGACAGCAATTTGAACACTGAAGCTTTCTTT
once	TRBJ1-2	TRBV7-9	NA	CASSLERRYGYTF	TGTGCCAGCAGCTTAGAACGGAGGTATGGCTACACCTTC
NA	TRBJ2-7	TRBV7-8	NA	CASSPITGITYEQYF	TGTGCCAGCAGCCCCATCACAGGGATTACCTACGAGCAGTACTTC
NA	TRBJ1-1	TRBV27	NA	CASSFGQLNTEAFF	TGTGCCAGCAGTTTTGGACAGTTGAACACTGAAGCTTTCTTT
NA	TRBJ2-3	TRBV19	TRBD2	CASSSLRGALTDTQYF	TGTGCCAGTAGTTCACTGCGGGGGGCTCTCACAGATACGCAGTATTTT
NA	TRBJ1-1	TRBV7-8	NA	CASSLTPGVNTEAFF	TGTGCCAGCAGCTTAACACCAGGGGTTAACACTGAAGCTTTCTTT
NA	TRBJ2-1	TRBV6-5	NA	CASRAGAATYNEQFF	TGTGCCAGCAGAGCTGGAGCAGCCACCTACAATGAGCAGTTCTTC
NA	TRBJ2-7	TRBV5-5	NA	CASSFGRASSYEQYF	TGTGCCAGCAGCTTTGGGCGGGCCAGCTCCTACGAGCAGTACTTC
NA	TRBJ1-5	TRBV7-9	NA	CASSPGLDNQPQHF	TGTGCCAGCAGCCCCGGGTTGGACAATCAGCCCCAGCATTTT
NA	TRBJ2-3	TRBV6-5	TRBD1	CASRMDRGTDTQYF	TGTGCCAGCAGGATGGACAGGGGAACAGATACGCAGTATTTT
NA	TRBJ1-4	TRBV7-2	TRBD1	CASSRGQGGEKLFF	TGTGCCAGCAGCCGCGGACAGGGCGGTGAAAAACTGTTTTTT
NA	TRBJ1-2	TRBV7-9	TRBD1	CASSLEDRVYGYTF	TGTGCCAGCAGCTTGGAGGACAGGGTATACGGCTACACCTTC
NA	TRBJ1-6	TRBV6-4	NA	CASSDSTRENSPLHF	TGTGCCAGCAGTGACTCGACAAGGGAGAATTCACCCCTCCACTTT
NA	TRBJ2-7	TRBV12-5	NA	CASGLRDLGSYEQYF	TGTGCTAGTGGTTTGCGGGACTTAGGCTCCTACGAGCAGTACTTC
many	TRBJ2-7	TRBV19	TRBD1	CASSMIGGTLYEQYF	TGTGCCAGTAGTATGATAGGGGGCACCCTCTACGAGCAGTACTTC
once	TRBJ2-7	TRBV5-4	TRBD1	CASSLGTEVNYEQYF	TGTGCCAGCAGCCTTGGGACAGAAGTAAACTACGAGCAGTACTTC
NA	TRBJ1-2	TRBV19	TRBD1	CASSEGQFYGYTF	TGTGCCAGTAGCGAGGGACAGTTCTATGGCTACACCTTC
NA	TRBJ2-3	TRBV18	NA	CASSPSTSTDTQYF	TGTGCCAGCTCACCAAGTACAAGCACAGATACGCAGTATTTT
few	TRBJ2-5	TRBV7-9	NA	CASSFNIQETQYF	TGTGCCAGCAGCTTTAACATCCAAGAGACCCAGTACTTC
once	TRBJ1-1	TRBV10-3	TRBD1	CAIRAGTGGTEAFF	TGTGCCATCAGGGCCGGGACAGGGGGCACTGAAGCTTTCTTT
NA	TRBJ2-7	TRBV5-6	TRBD2	CASSLTGGDTYEQYF	TGTGCCAGCAGCTTGACGGGGGGAGACACCTACGAGCAGTACTTC
few	TRBJ2-7	TRBV19	TRBD1	CASSWSTGVVYEQYF	TGTGCCAGTAGTTGGAGTACAGGGGTGGTATACGAGCAGTACTTC
NA	TRBJ1-1	TRBV27	NA	CASSLSRGRSTEAFF	TGTGCCAGCAGTTTAAGCAGGGGTCGGAGCACTGAAGCTTTCTTT
NA	TRBJ2-2	TRBV5-8	NA	CASSSGLLAYTGELFF	TGTGCCAGCAGCTCCGGACTCCTTGCCTACACCGGGGAGCTGTTTTTT
NA	TRBJ2-7	TRBV30	NA	CAWRGGHSYEQYF	TGTGCCTGGAGAGGGGGACACTCCTACGAGCAGTACTTC
NA	TRBJ2-2	TRBV2	NA	CASRRDTYTGELFF	TGTGCCAGCAGGAGGGACACTTACACCGGGGAGCTGTTTTTT
few	TRBJ2-1	TRBV9	TRBD2	CATGEGGSSYNEQFF	TGTGCCACCGGGGAGGGAGGCTCCTCCTACAATGAGCAGTTCTTC
NA	TRBJ1-4	TRBV7-2	NA	CASSLGGVANEKLFF	TGTGCCAGCAGCTTAGGGGGGGTGGCTAATGAAAAACTGTTTTTT
NA	TRBJ2-2	TRBV6-6	TRBD2	CASRRRLADTGELFF	TGTGCCAGTCGACGCCGACTAGCTGACACCGGGGAGCTGTTTTTT
NA	TRBJ1-1	TRBV2	NA	CATGTHKYTEAFF	TGTGCCACCGGGACACATAAGTACACTGAAGCTTTCTTT
NA	TRBJ1-5	TRBV5-5	NA	CASSRAGSQSVQHF	TGTGCCAGCAGCCGAGCGGGTTCCCAATCAGTCCAGCATTTT